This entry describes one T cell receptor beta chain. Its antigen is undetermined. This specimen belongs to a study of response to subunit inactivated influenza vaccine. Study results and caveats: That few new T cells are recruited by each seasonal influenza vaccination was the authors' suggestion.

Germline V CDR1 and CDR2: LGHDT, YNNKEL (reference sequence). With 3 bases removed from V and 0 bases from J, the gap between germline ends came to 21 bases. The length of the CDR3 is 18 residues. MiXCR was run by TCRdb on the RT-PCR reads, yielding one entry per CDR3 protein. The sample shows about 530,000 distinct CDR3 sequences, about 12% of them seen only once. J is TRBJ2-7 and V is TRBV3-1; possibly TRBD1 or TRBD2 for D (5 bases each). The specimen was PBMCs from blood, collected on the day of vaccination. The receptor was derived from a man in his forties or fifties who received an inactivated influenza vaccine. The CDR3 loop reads CASSQTMPGTVSSYEQYF. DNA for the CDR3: TGTGCCAGCAGCCAGACAATGCCCGGGACGGTGAGCTCCTACGAGCAGTACTTC.